These 19 T cell receptor beta chains were all obtained from the same sample, sequenced in a study of blood T cell repertoires in COVID-19. Using immunoSEQ multiplex PCR, the repertoire was profiled, and TCRdb retains in-frame clones only, with some absent. The sample gives some 300,000 clones, 88% of which show up once; approximately 7% is in the top ten. Sequencing used peripheral blood. The receptors come from a woman in her twenties or thirties who had recovered from COVID-19.

This clone was counted only a few times. The V gene is TRBV5-4, the J gene TRBJ2-1; a possible D gene is TRBD2 (6 bases). The germline V gene encodes CDR1 SGHNT and CDR2 YYREEE (reference sequence). The CDR3 contains 12 residues. Trimming left V 4 bases short and J 9 bases short, with 11 bases between. DNA for the CDR3: TGTGCCAGCAGCCTCCCAGCGGGTGAGCAGTTCTTC. This sequence encodes CASSLPAGEQFF.

The rearrangement joins TRBV10-3 to TRBJ1-2, with D unclear. The V gene lost 0 bases and the J gene lost 9 bases, with 14 bases spanning the gap. From germline, CDR1 is ENHRY and CDR2 SYGVKD. The CDR3 loop spans 14 amino acids. The CDR3 region is CAISESTIGERYTF. CDR3 bases: TGTGCCATCAGTGAGTCGACGATCGGGGAACGCTACACCTTC.

The CDR3 protein is CASSPDSQGSGYTF. For the CDR3, the DNA is TGTGCCAGCAGCCCGGACAGTCAGGGGTCTGGCTACACCTTC. The V and J genes are TRBV5-4 and TRBJ1-2, with D possibly matching TRBD1 (6 bases). Trimming pared 4 bases from V and 7 bases from J, leaving 17 bases between. Germline V gene lookup returns CDR1 SGHNT and CDR2 YYREEE (reference sequence). CDR3 size: 14 residues.

A single count supports this clone. V gene TRBV6-5 combines with J gene TRBJ1-6; maybe TRBD1 (6 bases). Germline V gene lookup returns CDR1 MNHEY and CDR2 SVGAGI. This CDR3 is 14 amino acids long. V lost 3 bases to trimming and J lost 9 bases, with 12 bases between them. The CDR3 loop is CASSYIGGRSPLHF. For the CDR3, the DNA is TGTGCCAGCAGTTATATCGGGGGGCGTTCACCCCTCCACTTT.

The J gene is TRBJ2-1, the V gene TRBV28, with TRBD1 as a possible D gene (6 bases). V dropped 6 bases and J dropped 5 bases, with 20 bases sitting between them. Germline V lookup: CDR1 MDHEN, CDR2 SYDVKM. The CDR3 has 16 amino acids. CDR3 amino acids: CASRSQPGVGHNEQFF. CDR3 bases: TGTGCCAGCAGGTCTCAACCAGGGGTCGGGCACAATGAGCAGTTCTTC.

This chain joins TRBV2 and TRBJ2-1, with TRBD1 matching over 7 bases. There are 16 residues in the CDR3. J gave up 8 bases and V 6 bases, and 16 bases lay outside the gene matches. In germline, CDR1 is SNHLY, CDR2 FYNNEI. CDR3 nucleotide sequence: TGTGCCAGCAGCAATGCAAGACAGGGCCGTCTCGATGAGCAGTTCTTC. Translated: CASSNARQGRLDEQFF.

J is TRBJ1-3 and V is TRBV6-1, with D tentatively TRBD1 (6 bases). Per the germline V gene, CDR1 is MNHNS and CDR2 is SASEGT. Trimming shortened V by 0 bases and J by 4 bases, and 10 bases separated the two germline ends. The CDR3 sequence is 15 residues long. CDR3 in amino acids: CASSEAQGYGNTIYF. The DNA of the CDR3 is TGTGCCAGCAGTGAAGCACAGGGTTACGGAAACACCATATATTTT.

The V and J genes are TRBV5-5 and TRBJ1-5; no definite D call. The CDR3 consists of 12 residues. Germline V gene lookup returns CDR1 SGHKS and CDR2 YYEKEE (reference sequence). The germline V and J ends were trimmed by 0 bases and 12 bases, with 10 bases remaining between them. This chain's CDR3 is CASSLEGGNQHF. In DNA, the CDR3 is TGTGCCAGCAGCTTGGAGGGCGGGAACCAGCATTTT.

The chain uses TRBV5-6 and TRBJ2-2; 7 bases are a match to TRBD1. This CDR3 spans 14 amino acids. Looked up from germline, CDR1 is SGHDT and CDR2 is YYEEEE. Trimming removed 7 bases from V and 2 bases from J; junction bases left unmatched: 5. CDR3: CASSGTVNTGELFF. CDR3 DNA: TGTGCCAGCTCCGGGACAGTAAACACCGGGGAGCTGTTTTTT.

The V call is TRBV7-3, the J call TRBJ1-1; D remains ambiguous. V was trimmed by 3 bases and J by 1 base, leaving 12 bases between them. Per the germline V gene, CDR1 is SGHTA and CDR2 is FQGTGA. There are 15 residues in the CDR3. CDR3 amino acids: CASSFSSTGNTEAFF. The CDR3 DNA reads as TGTGCCAGCAGCTTTTCTTCTACCGGGAACACTGAAGCTTTCTTT.

V usage is TRBV7-2 and J usage is TRBJ1-5; 8 positions agree with TRBD1. V shed 4 bases, J shed 1 base, and the junction held 6 bases outside the gene matches. The CDR3 length is 16 residues. The germline gives CDR1 SGHTA, CDR2 FQGNSA. The CDR3: CASSWGTGGSNQPQHF. Here the CDR3 DNA reads TGTGCCAGCAGCTGGGGGACAGGAGGGAGCAATCAGCCCCAGCATTTT.

This chain joins TRBV18 and TRBJ1-1; weak D call: TRBD1 (5 bases). Trimming stripped 5 bases from V and 1 base from J, with 11 bases between. The CDR3 extends over 14 amino acids. Germline V gene sequence: CDR1 KGHSH, CDR2 LQKENI. The CDR3 nucleotides read TGTGCCAGCTCATCGACAGTTACGAACACTGAAGCTTTCTTT. Amino acid sequence: CASSSTVTNTEAFF. The full variable domain, completed using reference TRBV18 and TRBJ1-1, is NAGVMQNPRHLVRRRGQEARLRCSPMKGHSHVYWYRQLPEEGLKFMVYLQKENIIDESGMPKERFSAEFPKEGPSILRIQQVVRGDSAAYFCASSSTVTNTEAFFGQGTRLTVV.

The chain uses TRBV6-4 and TRBJ2-3; D ambiguous. Germline V gene data show CDR1 as MRHNA and CDR2 as SNTAGT. Trimming removed 1 base at V and 2 bases at J, with 10 bases between. The CDR3 consists of 15 residues. CDR3 sequence (DNA): TGTGCCAGCAGTGACTTCCCACACAACACAGATACGCAGTATTTT. It is translated as CASSDFPHNTDTQYF.

In this sample, this clone turned up many times. The chain is built from TRBV28 and TRBJ1-5; TRBD1 matches at 9 bases. The CDR3 runs 15 residues. Unmatched junction bases numbered 9, after V lost 5 bases and J lost 7 bases. Per the germline V gene, CDR1 is MDHEN and CDR2 is SYDVKM. The CDR3 region has the DNA TGTGCCAGCAGTCCCCCAGGCGGACAGGGGCAGCCCCAGCATTTT. Translated, it gives CASSPPGGQGQPQHF. Together with reference TRBV28 and TRBJ1-5, the CDR3 gives the full variable domain: DVKVTQSSRYLVKRTGEKVFLECVQDMDHENMFWYRQDPGLGLRLIYFSYDVKMKEKGDIPEGYSVSREKKERFSLILESASTNQTSMYLCASSPPGGQGQPQHFGDGTRLSIL.

The V gene is TRBV7-6, the J gene TRBJ2-2; 8 nucleotides match TRBD2. CDR3 length: 16 residues. Germline CDR1 reads SGHVS; CDR2 reads FNYEAQ. V shed 5 bases, J shed 0 bases, and the junction held 5 bases outside the gene matches. The CDR3 loop reads CASSPTGGTNTGELFF. CDR3 coding DNA: TGTGCCAGCAGCCCAACGGGGGGGACGAACACCGGGGAGCTGTTTTTT. Complete variable domain (other parts from reference TRBV7-6 and TRBJ2-2): GAGVSQSPRYKVTKRGQDVALRCDPISGHVSLYWYRQALGQGPEFLTYFNYEAQQDKSGLPNDRFSAERPEGSISTLTIQRTEQRDSAMYRCASSPTGGTNTGELFFGEGSRLTVL.

This CDR3 reads CASSGYRDFGEQYF. As DNA, the CDR3 is TGTGCCAGCAGCGGATACAGGGATTTCGGCGAGCAGTACTTC. The V and J genes are TRBV28 and TRBJ2-7, with D possibly TRBD1 on 6 matching bases. CDR1 is MDHEN, CDR2 SYDVKM, per germline. CDR3 length: 14 residues. The V and J ends lost 6 bases and 6 bases respectively, with 18 bases between them.

J is TRBJ1-6 and V is TRBV27; TRBD1 matches at 10 bases. This CDR3 is built from 14 residues. Germline trimming cut 6 bases from V and 8 bases from J; bases unmatched to any gene: 4. Germline CDR1 reads MNHEY; CDR2 reads SMNVEV (reference sequence). The CDR3 bases are TGTGCCAGCAGATCGGACAGGGGGTATTCACCCCTCCACTTT. Encoded protein: CASRSDRGYSPLHF.

The rearrangement links TRBV5-6 to TRBJ2-3, with D perhaps matching TRBD2 (5 bases). Per the germline V gene, CDR1 is SGHDT and CDR2 is YYEEEE. Trimming removed 2 bases from V and 2 bases from J, with 12 bases in between. The CDR3 is 15 residues long. The CDR3: CASSFTSSYTDTQYF. As DNA, the CDR3 is TGTGCCAGCAGCTTCACTAGTTCCTACACAGATACGCAGTATTTT. The variable domain in full, with the rest retrieved from reference TRBV5-6 and TRBJ2-3, is DAGVTQSPTHLIKTRGQQVTLRCSPKSGHDTVSWYQQALGQGPQFIFQYYEEEERQRGNFPDRFSGHQFPNYSSELNVNALLLGDSALYLCASSFTSSYTDTQYFGPGTRLTVL.

This chain joins TRBV28 and TRBJ1-2; D might be TRBD1 (5 bases). CDR1 and CDR2 from the germline V gene are MDHEN and SYDVKM. The CDR3 spans 12 residues. The germline V and J ends were trimmed by 2 bases and 12 bases, with 13 bases remaining between them. CDR3 protein: CASSLGGTEDTF. The DNA for the CDR3 is TGTGCCAGCAGTTTAGGGGGGACGGAAGACACCTTC.